This TCR beta chain stems from a study of T cell responses to AZD1222 COVID-19 vaccine. From germline, CDR1 is SGHTA and CDR2 FQGNSA. CDR3 length: 13 residues. V was pared by 3 bases and J by 0 bases, with 5 bases between. As regards this clone: Its antigen is still unknown.

Whole-study findings and limits: The donor group comprised mostly white British people and more females; the analysis possibly underestimated clonal diversity. A reported finding is that nearly half of spike-specific TCRs target unmutated variant regions.

Profiled with immunoSEQ multiplex PCR; TCRdb holds only in-frame clones, not every one. This sample yields roughly 130,000 clones, of which around 90% are seen a single time; 1.1% belongs to the top ten. The TCR was taken from an adult who received the AZD1222 COVID-19 vaccine. The chain carries TRBV7-2 and TRBJ1-1; D unclear. Material: peripheral blood, obtained 28 days after the second AZD1222 dose. CDR3 sequence: CASSFRMNTEAFF. For the CDR3, the DNA is TGTGCCAGCAGCTTCCGCATGAACACTGAAGCTTTCTTT.